The 14 T cell receptor beta chains given below trace back to one sample, sequenced in a study of T cells in localized non-small cell lung cancer (dated by TCRdb to about 2020). Receptors were amplified or captured by the immunoSEQ multiplex PCR assay. TCRdb mirrors the immuneACCESS table, restricted to in-frame sequences. Some clones are absent from its copies; in checked studies, under half trace to an unresolved V gene, and the reason for the others is unknown. The sample yields around 53,000 clones; 80% were counted once. The ten top clones hold more than 4% of the sample. The sample consisted of PBMCs, taken before any cancer treatment. All receptors come from a woman aged 35-75 years with stage II lung adenocarcinoma.

V usage is TRBV27 and J usage is TRBJ1-2; D is uncertain. The V end was cut by 3 bases, the J end by 5 bases, with 16 bases between. The CDR3 loop spans 15 amino acids. From germline, CDR1 is MNHEY and CDR2 SMNVEV (reference sequence). CDR3 residues: CASSLIPVGRYGYTF. The CDR3 DNA reads TGTGCCAGCAGTTTGATACCCGTAGGGCGTTATGGCTACACCTTC.

This clone was seen only a few times. This sequence joins TRBV25-1 and TRBJ2-3; 11 nucleotides align to TRBD1. Trimming took 3 bases from V and 3 from J; bases not matched to a gene: 11. Germline CDR1 MGHDK, CDR2 SYGVNS. This CDR3 contains 18 residues. The CDR3 reads CASSDPILGQGATDTQYF. CDR3 DNA: TGTGCCAGCAGTGACCCAATTCTAGGACAGGGGGCAACAGATACGCAGTATTTT.

The chain has TRBV19 and TRBJ1-4; a weak D match, TRBD1 (5 bases). Per the germline V gene, CDR1 is LNHDA and CDR2 is SQIVND (reference sequence). This CDR3 is built from 15 residues. The V gene lost 6 bases and the J gene lost 0 bases, with 11 bases spanning the gap. This chain's CDR3 is CASRTDGATNEKLFF. CDR3 sequence (DNA): TGTGCCAGTAGGACAGACGGTGCAACTAATGAAAAACTGTTTTTT.

This clone was recorded only once. The V and J genes are TRBV28 and TRBJ1-1; D perhaps matches TRBD1 (5 bases). Germline V CDR1 and CDR2: MDHEN, SYDVKM. The CDR3 consists of 14 residues. Trimming shortened V by 6 bases and J by 1 base, and 12 bases separated the two germline ends. Here the CDR3 reads CASSPRQRNTEAFF. CDR3 coding DNA: TGTGCCAGCAGCCCTCGACAGAGGAACACTGAAGCTTTCTTT.

This chain links TRBV7-2 with TRBJ1-6; 7 bases are shared with TRBD1. This CDR3 is 16 amino acids long. Germline CDR1 is SGHTA and CDR2 is FQGNSA. Germline trimming cut 5 bases from V and 1 base from J; bases unmatched to any gene: 5. The CDR3: CASSPRQGSYNSPLHF. The CDR3 region has the DNA TGTGCCAGCAGCCCAAGACAGGGTTCCTATAATTCACCCCTCCACTTT.

The chain combines TRBV10-3 with TRBJ1-5, with D hard to call. CDR1 ENHRY and CDR2 SYGVKD come from the germline V gene. The V gene lost 6 bases and the J gene lost 0 bases, with 3 bases spanning the gap. CDR3 size: 12 residues. The chain's CDR3 is CAIRDSNQPQHF. The CDR3 DNA follows: TGTGCCATCAGGGATAGCAATCAGCCCCAGCATTTT.

The gene calls are TRBV18 and TRBJ2-5; no definite D call. Per the germline V gene, CDR1 is KGHSH and CDR2 is LQKENI. The CDR3 sequence is 11 residues long. V lost 4 bases, J lost 2 bases, and 2 bases lay in between. CDR3 DNA sequence: TGTGCCAGCTCACGACAAGAGACCCAGTACTTC. Translation: CASSRQETQYF.

The chain employs TRBV7-9 and TRBJ1-2, with D uncertain. Germline V gives CDR1 SEHNR, CDR2 FQNEAQ (reference sequence). There are 16 residues in the CDR3. Between the trimmed V and J ends, which lost 5 bases and 4 bases, there was a span of 20 bases. The CDR3 DNA reads TGTGCCAGCAGCCCCGCCGTTGTGGGATTCTTCTATGGCTACACCTTC. The encoded protein is CASSPAVVGFFYGYTF.

This chain connects TRBV27 to TRBJ1-1; 7 bases map to TRBD1. The CDR3 length is 15 residues. The V segment lost 4 bases and the J segment 1 base; nucleotides outside the gene matches: 6. Germline V lookup: CDR1 MNHEY, CDR2 SMNVEV (reference sequence). The CDR3 region has the DNA TGTGCCAGCAGTTCCTACAGGGACAGGAACACTGAAGCTTTCTTT. Protein: CASSSYRDRNTEAFF.

This clone was found a few times. This chain uses TRBV4-2 with TRBJ1-1; the D is unclear. The CDR3 spans 16 residues. With 0 bases removed from V and 6 bases from J, the gap between germline ends came to 17 bases. Germline V gene lookup returns CDR1 LGHNA and CDR2 YNFKEQ. The CDR3 loop is CASSQDAASGLAEAFF. In DNA form, the CDR3 reads TGTGCCAGCAGCCAAGACGCCGCCAGTGGGTTAGCTGAAGCTTTCTTT.

This chain connects TRBV6-5 to TRBJ1-1; 7 positions match TRBD1. The CDR3 totals 15 residues. Germline V gene lookup returns CDR1 MNHEY and CDR2 SVGAGI. V shed 2 bases and J 5 bases; nucleotides not matched to a gene: 8. CDR3 sequence: CASSYGRGFRTEAFF. The CDR3 DNA sequence: TGTGCCAGCAGTTACGGCAGGGGGTTCAGGACTGAAGCTTTCTTT.

A few counts support this clone. The V call is TRBV28, the J call TRBJ1-5; D remains ambiguous. The V end was cut by 6 bases, the J end by 5 bases, with 5 bases between. CDR1 is MDHEN and CDR2 is SYDVKM in the germline V gene. There are 11 residues in the CDR3. The CDR3 region has the DNA TGTGCCAGCAGCATAGATCAGCCCCAGCATTTT. It specifies CASSIDQPQHF.

V gene TRBV6-5 combines with J gene TRBJ2-7; 7 nucleotides line up with TRBD1. This CDR3 spans 14 amino acids. Germline V gene lookup returns CDR1 MNHEY and CDR2 SVGAGI. J lost 6 bases, V lost 6 bases, and 11 bases had no gene match. The CDR3 protein is CASRSPGTVGEQYF. DNA for the CDR3: TGTGCCAGCAGATCTCCCGGGACAGTAGGCGAGCAGTACTTC.

The chain employs TRBV4-3 and TRBJ2-1; the D call may be TRBD1 or TRBD2 (5 bases each). This CDR3 has 15 residues. V lost 1 base and J 2 bases, leaving 9 bases between the germline ends. The germline V gene encodes CDR1 LGHNA and CDR2 YSLEER. CDR3 sequence (DNA): TGCGCCAGCAGCCAAGGGGACCAACCCTACAATGAGCAGTTCTTC. Translation gives CASSQGDQPYNEQFF.